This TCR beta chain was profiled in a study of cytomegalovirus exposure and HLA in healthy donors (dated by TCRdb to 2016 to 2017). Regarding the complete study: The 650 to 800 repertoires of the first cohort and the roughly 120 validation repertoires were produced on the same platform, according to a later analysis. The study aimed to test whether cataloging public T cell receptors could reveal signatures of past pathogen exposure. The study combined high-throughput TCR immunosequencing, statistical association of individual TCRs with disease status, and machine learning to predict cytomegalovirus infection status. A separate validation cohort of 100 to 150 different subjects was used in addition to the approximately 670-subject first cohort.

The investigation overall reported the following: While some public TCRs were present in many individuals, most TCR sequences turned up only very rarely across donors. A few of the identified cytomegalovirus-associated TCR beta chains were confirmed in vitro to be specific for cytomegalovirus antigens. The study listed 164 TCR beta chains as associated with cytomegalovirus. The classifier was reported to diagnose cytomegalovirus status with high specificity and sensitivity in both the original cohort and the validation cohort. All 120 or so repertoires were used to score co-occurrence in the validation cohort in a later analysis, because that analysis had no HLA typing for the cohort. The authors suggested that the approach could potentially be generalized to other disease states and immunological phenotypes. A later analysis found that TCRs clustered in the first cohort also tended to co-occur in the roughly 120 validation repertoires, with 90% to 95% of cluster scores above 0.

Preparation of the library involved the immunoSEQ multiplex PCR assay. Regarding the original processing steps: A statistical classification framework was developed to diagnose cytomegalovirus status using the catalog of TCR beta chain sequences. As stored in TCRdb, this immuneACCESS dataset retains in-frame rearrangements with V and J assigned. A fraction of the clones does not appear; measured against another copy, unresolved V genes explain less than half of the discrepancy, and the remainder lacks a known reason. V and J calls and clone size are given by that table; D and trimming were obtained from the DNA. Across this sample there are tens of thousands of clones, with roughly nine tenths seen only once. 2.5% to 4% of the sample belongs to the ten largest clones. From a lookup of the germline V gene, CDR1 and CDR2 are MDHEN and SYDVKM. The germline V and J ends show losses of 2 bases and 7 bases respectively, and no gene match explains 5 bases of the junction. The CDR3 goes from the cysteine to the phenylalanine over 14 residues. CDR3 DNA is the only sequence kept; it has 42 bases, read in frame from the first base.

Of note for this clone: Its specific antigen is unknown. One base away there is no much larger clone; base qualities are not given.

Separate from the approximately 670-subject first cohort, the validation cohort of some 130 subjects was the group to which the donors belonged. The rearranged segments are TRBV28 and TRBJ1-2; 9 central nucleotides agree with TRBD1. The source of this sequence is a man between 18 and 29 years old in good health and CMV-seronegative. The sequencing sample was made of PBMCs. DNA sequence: TGTGCCAGCAGTTTACCCCGGGACAGGGCTGGCTACACCTTC. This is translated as CASSLPRDRAGYTF.